This record concerns one T cell receptor beta chain sequence. The sample is drawn from a study of blood T cell repertoires in COVID-19. Background on the study: Samples of COVID-19 (acute and convalescent) were obtained from the United States, Italy and Spain.

Trimming pared 0 bases from V and 3 bases from J, leaving 9 bases between. Germline V gene lookup returns CDR1 SNHLY and CDR2 FYNNEI. The length of the CDR3 is 15 residues. Original data processing: Reference gene primer amplification in the assay estimated nucleated cell counts. Sequenced by immunoSEQ multiplex PCR; TCRdb stores in-frame clones only, minus some. The DNA gave D and trimming, while V, J and clone size come from that table. This sample yields 250,000 or so clones, of which nearly 95% are seen a single time; around 0.83% belongs to the top ten. Seattle participants joined during active infection and were tracked over time.

The chain joins TRBV2 to TRBJ1-5; the D is unclear. The TCR sequence derives from a man younger than 45 with COVID-19, enrolled during active disease. The sample taken for sequencing was peripheral blood. The CDR3 DNA follows: TGTGCCAGCAGTGAAGCTATACATATCAATCAGCCCCAGCATTTT. Protein: CASSEAIHINQPQHF.